The rows below give T cell receptor beta chains drawn from one sample of a study of blood T cell repertoires in COVID-19. Sequencing used immunoSEQ multiplex PCR; TCRdb keeps in-frame clones, though not all of them. Altogether about 310,000 clones are present, roughly nine tenths being singletons, with the ten largest covering about 5%. The material sequenced was PBMCs or T cells enriched from blood (not recorded which). The receptor source for this set is a man in his fifties or sixties who had recovered from COVID-19. Each CDR3 is given with its conserved first and last residue. D genes are given only for firm matches. Clone size is shown for a subset of rows, as once, few, many or a class of expanded clone.

j_call d_call clone_size v_call cdr3_aa cdr3_nt
TRBJ2-7 TRBD1 - TRBV5-8 CASSRTGVYEQYF TGTGCCAGCAGCAGGACAGGGGTATACGAGCAGTACTTC
TRBJ2-3 - - TRBV6-4 CASSYREDTQYF TGTGCCAGCAGTTACAGGGAAGATACGCAGTATTTT
TRBJ1-5 - - TRBV2 CASSVQYSNQPQHF TGTGCCAGCAGTGTTCAGTATAGCAATCAGCCCCAGCATTTT
TRBJ2-3 TRBD1 - TRBV10-3 CAISESRVRTQGAVTDTQYF TGTGCCATCAGTGAGTCCCGGGTCCGCACACAGGGGGCCGTCACAGATACGCAGTATTTT
TRBJ2-7 TRBD2 - TRBV3-1/TRBV3-2 CASSPGTSGRAVAYEQYF TGTGCCAGCAGCCCCGGGACTAGCGGGAGGGCCGTCGCCTACGAGCAGTACTTC
TRBJ2-3 - - TRBV7-2 CASSLAAGRGMGTDTQYF TGTGCCAGCAGCTTAGCTGCGGGCAGGGGAATGGGCACAGATACGCAGTATTTT
TRBJ2-7 - - TRBV7-6 CASSLARAGAFYEQYF TGTGCCAGCAGCTTAGCTAGGGCGGGTGCTTTCTACGAGCAGTACTTC
TRBJ2-1 TRBD2 - TRBV19 CASRTSGSNEQFF TGTGCCAGTAGGACTAGCGGGAGTAATGAGCAGTTCTTC
TRBJ2-6 - - TRBV24-1 CATVGLIPGANVLTF TGTGCCACTGTTGGCTTGATTCCCGGGGCCAACGTCCTGACTTTC
TRBJ1-3 TRBD1 - TRBV7-2 CASSSRRTGSGNTIYF TGTGCCAGCAGCTCACGCCGGACAGGCTCTGGAAACACCATATATTTT
TRBJ2-1 TRBD2 - TRBV5-1 CASRLAGGSYNEQFF TGCGCCAGCAGACTAGCGGGGGGCTCCTACAATGAGCAGTTCTTC
TRBJ1-3 TRBD1 few TRBV18 CASSPLSTGADIIYF TGTGCCAGCTCACCACTGTCGACAGGGGCCGATATCATATATTTT
TRBJ2-1 - - TRBV7-2 CASSLRSAQGGEQFF TGTGCCAGCAGCTTACGATCGGCCCAGGGAGGTGAGCAGTTCTTC
TRBJ1-2 - - TRBV11-2 CASSPRGAGYGYTF TGTGCCAGCAGCCCCCGGGGTGCCGGTTATGGCTACACCTTC
TRBJ2-1 - - TRBV11-3 CASSDIGDEQFF TGTGCCAGCAGCGATATCGGTGATGAGCAGTTCTTC
TRBJ1-1 - - TRBV7-2 CASSLTRETTEAFF TGTGCCAGCAGCCTTACGCGGGAGACCACTGAAGCTTTCTTT
TRBJ2-5 TRBD1 once TRBV10-3 CAISHGTGAVETQYF TGTGCCATCAGTCACGGGACAGGGGCGGTGGAGACCCAGTACTTC